This entry is about one T cell receptor beta chain. This sample stems from a study of blood T cell repertoires in COVID-19. Turning to the study itself: PBMCs, B-cell-depleted T cells, or T cells were the source of the cDNA or gDNA that made up the material.

The V and J ends lost 3 bases and 5 bases, in that order; junction bases with no gene match: 9. The germline V gene has CDR1 SGHRS and CDR2 YFSETQ. The CDR3 is made up of 15 amino acids. Assay: immunoSEQ multiplex PCR; the TCRdb copy retains only in-frame clones and omits some. The sample contains about 71,000 clones, 90% of which appear only once. This sequence joins TRBV5-1 and TRBJ1-1; 8 positions match TRBD1. The sequenced material came from peripheral blood. This receptor was obtained from a woman aged 18-29 years with acute or convalescent COVID-19. This CDR3 reads CASSSSGTGRTEAFF. DNA for the CDR3: TGCGCCAGCAGCTCCTCGGGGACAGGCAGGACTGAAGCTTTCTTT.